The T cell receptor beta chain under discussion was sequenced for a study of blood T cell repertoires in COVID-19. Across the whole study: PBMCs, B-cell-depleted T cells, or T cells were the source of the cDNA or gDNA that made up the material.

Authors' processing steps: Nucleated cell number was recorded as an estimate derived from reference gene primer amplification. TCRdb's table, derived via immunoSEQ multiplex PCR, lists solely in-frame clones and lacks some. The DNA was the basis for D and trimming; V, J and clone size are from that table. The data show almost 200,000 clones, with about 85% seen just once and roughly 0.91% held by the top ten. The trim removed 3 bases at V and 6 bases at J, leaving 5 bases unmatched. This CDR3 has 14 amino acids. CDR1 is GTSNPN, CDR2 SVGIG, per germline (reference sequence). The chain recombines TRBV30 with TRBJ2-3; TRBD1 matches 11 bases. The clonotype originates from a man in his fifties or sixties with COVID-19, enrolled during active disease. Specimen: peripheral blood. The CDR3 sequence: CAWRRDRGIDTQYF. CDR3 DNA sequence: TGTGCCTGGAGGCGGGACAGGGGGATCGATACGCAGTATTTT.